This TCR beta chain was identified in a study of shared clonotypes between healthy human individuals. After removal of 0 bases from V and 3 bases from J, the junction contained 1 base not matched to a gene. Germline CDR1 is SGHRS and CDR2 is YFSETQ. The CDR3 length is 15 residues. Study-level results: It was expected that sequencing depth would affect clonotype sharing among donors.

It was approximately 280 ng DNA, about 30,000 T cell genomes, that went into each replicate PCR of unsorted PBMC. The authors sequenced unsorted PBMC DNA on ten immunoSEQ deep assay plates. The authors' processing: Filtering was not the same, since immunoSEQ gave junction-only sequences without quality scores. Profiled with immunoSEQ multiplex PCR; TCRdb holds only in-frame clones, not every one. The DNA was the basis for D and trimming; V, J and clone size are from that table. The table lists fewer than 550,000 clones, roughly 85% of them singletons. Notes on this clone: Its antigen is still unknown.

What was sequenced was PBMCs. The source is a woman aged 35 to 49 in good health. Some clones in this sample may be carry-over from other donors' samples. The rearrangement uses TRBV5-1 and TRBJ2-7; 12 bases map to TRBD2. The CDR3 coding sequence is TGCGCCAGCAGCTTGGGGACTAGCGGGAACTACGAGCAGTACTTC. Translated, it gives CASSLGTSGNYEQYF.